These 22 T cell receptor beta chains share one sample of origin, sequenced in a study of blood T cell dynamics during melanoma immunotherapy. Assay: immunoSEQ multiplex PCR; the TCRdb copy retains only in-frame clones and omits some. This sample has over 10,000 clones; 92% occur once, and the top ten carry roughly 0.17%. As for time point: pre-treatment baseline. Sequencing used effector memory CD8+ T cells from blood, obtained from a patient treated with checkpoint blockade. The receptors were gathered from a human donor with melanoma.

The gene calls are TRBV18 and TRBJ1-5; 9 positions match TRBD1. Germline assignment: CDR1 KGHSH and CDR2 LQKENI. The V and J ends lost 4 bases and 0 bases, in that order; junction bases with no gene match: 7. CDR3 length: 17 amino acids. The CDR3 sequence: CASSQPGQGDSNQPQHF. CDR3 nucleotides: TGTGCCAGCTCACAACCGGGACAGGGAGATAGCAATCAGCCCCAGCATTTT.

The V gene is TRBV7-9, the J gene TRBJ2-7; no firm D call. This CDR3 contains 12 residues. Trimming removed 4 bases at V and 7 bases at J, with 11 bases between. Germline V CDR1 and CDR2: SEHNR, FQNEAQ (reference sequence). The CDR3, as DNA: TGTGCCAGCAGCTCACATACTCTGGAGCAGTACTTC. This translates into CASSSHTLEQYF.

This sequence joins TRBV7-3 and TRBJ2-1; 16 bases agree with TRBD2. CDR3 length: 15 amino acids. Per germline, CDR1 SGHTA and CDR2 FQGTGA. After removal of 5 bases from V and 8 bases from J, the junction contained 3 bases not matched to a gene. The CDR3 region is CASSHGTSGRDEQFF. CDR3 coding DNA: TGTGCCAGCAGCCACGGGACTAGCGGGAGGGATGAGCAGTTCTTC. The full variable domain, with the rest looked up from reference TRBV7-3 and TRBJ2-1, is GAGVSQTPSNKVTEKGKYVELRCDPISGHTALYWYRQSLGQGPEFLIYFQGTGAADDSGLPNDRFFAVRPEGSVSTLKIQRTERGDSAVYLCASSHGTSGRDEQFFGPGTRLTVL.

The chain has TRBV30 and TRBJ1-3, with a tentative D call TRBD1 (6 bases). V was shortened by 2 bases and J by 2 bases, with 13 bases between the two germline ends. This CDR3 is 15 amino acids long. The germline V gene encodes CDR1 GTSNPN and CDR2 SVGIG (reference sequence). The CDR3 nucleotides are TGTGCCTGGAGTCAAAAACAGGGAACTGGAAACACCATATATTTT. Protein: CAWSQKQGTGNTIYF. Variable domain in full (rest from reference TRBV30 and TRBJ1-3): SQTIHQWPATLVQPVGSPLSLECTVEGTSNPNLYWYRQAAGRGLQLLFYSVGIGQISSEVPQNLSASRPQDRQFILSSKKLLLSDSGFYLCAWSQKQGTGNTIYFGEGSWLTVV.

V gene TRBV29-1 combines with J gene TRBJ2-3, with D uncertain. This CDR3 comprises 16 residues. V was trimmed by 6 bases and J by 2 bases, leaving 21 bases between them. Germline V gene lookup returns CDR1 SQVTM and CDR2 ANQGSEA. The CDR3 DNA follows: TGCAGCGTCAACCTGGCGGAGTTCAGGCCCACAGATACGCAGTATTTT. This codes for CSVNLAEFRPTDTQYF.

The chain employs TRBV27 and TRBJ2-7, with a tentative D call TRBD1 (5 bases). The CDR3 sequence is 14 residues long. V gave up 6 bases and J gave up 6 bases, with 18 bases separating them. Germline V gene lookup returns CDR1 MNHEY and CDR2 SMNVEV (reference sequence). CDR3 region: CASSLRQWGAEQYF. The CDR3 DNA follows: TGTGCCAGCAGCCTTCGACAGTGGGGCGCCGAGCAGTACTTC.

This rearrangement joins TRBV6-4 to TRBJ1-5; 7 positions agree with TRBD1. The CDR3 extends over 18 amino acids. Germline V CDR1 and CDR2: MRHNA, SNTAGT. Trimming cost V 0 bases and J 5 bases; bases outside gene matches: 13. CDR3 DNA: TGTGCCAGCAGTGACTCGAGGGCAGGGGGGACCCGTCATCAGCCCCAGCATTTT. As protein: CASSDSRAGGTRHQPQHF.

The chain couples TRBV7-9 to TRBJ1-1; D not certain. The germline V gene has CDR1 SEHNR and CDR2 FQNEAQ (reference sequence). V lost 1 base and J 10 bases, leaving 10 bases between the germline ends. The CDR3 loop spans 12 amino acids. The CDR3, as DNA: TGTGCCAGCAGCTTAGAGGTGGTAGGAGCTTTCTTT. This encodes CASSLEVVGAFF.

J is TRBJ2-7 and V is TRBV6-6; D perhaps matches TRBD2 (6 bases). From germline, CDR1 is MNHNY and CDR2 SVGAGI (reference sequence). Trimming left V 2 bases short and J 9 bases short, with 17 bases between. The CDR3 contains 14 residues. The CDR3 DNA is TGTGCCAGCAGTTACGGTCGAGGGCGGGACTGGCAGTACTTC. Residues: CASSYGRGRDWQYF.

The chain recombines TRBV11-3 with TRBJ2-5; 12 bases align to TRBD2. Per germline, CDR1 SGHNT and CDR2 YENEEA. CDR3 length equals 16 residues. Germline trimming cut 5 bases from V and 2 bases from J; bases unmatched to any gene: 6. Here the CDR3 reads CASSDSGLAGQETQYF. For the CDR3, the DNA is TGTGCCAGCAGCGACAGTGGACTAGCGGGACAAGAGACCCAGTACTTC.

V and J are TRBV27 and TRBJ1-2; tentatively, D is TRBD1 (5 bases). CDR1 is MNHEY and CDR2 is SMNVEV in the germline V gene (reference sequence). The CDR3 runs 14 residues. Between the trimmed V and J ends, which lost 3 bases and 3 bases, there was a span of 11 bases. The CDR3 loop is CASSFTGGDYGYTF. The DNA of the CDR3 is TGTGCCAGCAGTTTCACGGGGGGGGACTATGGCTACACCTTC.

For the CDR3, the DNA is TGTGCCAGCTCACCAGGGGGCGCTTCCTACGAGCAGTACTTC. Encoded protein: CASSPGGASYEQYF. The rearrangement uses TRBV18 and TRBJ2-7, with a possible D match to TRBD1 (6 bases). The CDR3 covers 14 residues. Trimming pared 2 bases from V and 1 base from J, leaving 9 bases between. Germline V lookup: CDR1 KGHSH, CDR2 LQKENI.

The V and J genes are TRBV4-3 and TRBJ2-7; 7 bases are a match to TRBD1. In germline, CDR1 is LGHNA, CDR2 YSLEER. This CDR3 comprises 18 residues. With 1 base clipped from V and 0 bases from J, the junction kept 12 bases outside the gene matches. This CDR3 is CASSQVKSDRAASYEQYF. CDR3 DNA sequence: TGCGCCAGCAGCCAAGTAAAGTCCGACAGGGCCGCCTCCTACGAGCAGTACTTC.

The genes are TRBV5-5 and TRBJ2-2; 10 nucleotides line up with TRBD2. Germline V gene sequence: CDR1 SGHKS, CDR2 YYEKEE (reference sequence). J gave up 6 bases and V 1 base, and 6 bases lay outside the gene matches. There are 16 residues in the CDR3. The CDR3 is CASSLWLAGDSGELFF. The CDR3 DNA follows: TGTGCCAGCAGCTTGTGGCTAGCGGGAGACTCCGGGGAGCTGTTTTTT.

V usage is TRBV4-3 and J usage is TRBJ1-1; 7 nucleotides match TRBD1. Trimming took 5 bases from V and 6 from J; bases not matched to a gene: 6. Germline V gene sequence: CDR1 LGHNA, CDR2 YSLEER. The CDR3 runs 13 residues. The CDR3 region has the DNA TGCGCCAGCAGCTTCCACAGGGGAGCTGAAGCTTTCTTT. Translated: CASSFHRGAEAFF.

The rearrangement links TRBV9 to TRBJ2-1; 8 nucleotides match TRBD1. The CDR3 consists of 15 residues. The V gene's germline CDR1 is SGDLS and CDR2 YYNGEE. V lost 4 bases and J lost 6; bases outside the gene matches: 9. In DNA form, the CDR3 reads TGTGCCAGCAGCCCAGGACAGGGAATCGGCAATGAGCAGTTCTTC. Encoded protein: CASSPGQGIGNEQFF.

This chain uses TRBV11-2 with TRBJ2-3; TRBD1 or TRBD2 may be the D gene (5 bases each). Trimming took 4 bases from V and 1 from J, leaving 9 bases between them. The CDR3 length is 14 residues. Germline values: CDR1 SGHAT, CDR2 FQNNGV. This CDR3 reads CASSSRGGTDTQYF. The CDR3 DNA sequence: TGTGCCAGCAGCTCTCGAGGGGGCACAGATACGCAGTATTTT.

The CDR3, as DNA: TGCGCCAGCAGCTTCGGCACAGGGGCGGGAGGCCTCTCCTACGAGCAGTACTTC. Translated, it gives CASSFGTGAGGLSYEQYF. This sequence joins TRBV5-1 and TRBJ2-7, with D possibly being TRBD2 (8 bases). V shed 2 bases and J shed 0 bases, with 21 bases lying between them. The CDR3 has 18 residues. Looked up from germline, CDR1 is SGHRS and CDR2 is YFSETQ.

The CDR3 region has the DNA TGTGCCAGCAGCCAGGGACAGCACGAAGCTTTCTTT. Amino acid sequence: CASSQGQHEAFF. The chain links TRBV7-8 to TRBJ1-1; 7 positions agree with TRBD1. V was clipped by 5 bases and J by 8 bases; unmatched bases: 5. In germline, CDR1 is SGHVS, CDR2 FQNEAQ. There are 12 residues in the CDR3.

This clone showed up just a few times. This CDR3 is CASSFDGEDAPIYF. CDR3 DNA: TGTGCCAGCAGCTTTGACGGGGAGGATGCTCCCATATATTTT. The gene calls are TRBV7-9 and TRBJ1-3; the D is unclear. Germline CDR1 SEHNR, CDR2 FQNEAQ (reference sequence). V was pared by 3 bases and J by 11 bases, with 17 bases between. CDR3 length equals 14 residues.

The rearrangement uses TRBV7-2 and TRBJ2-4; TRBD2 matches at 12 bases. V gave up 4 bases and J gave up 6 bases; unmatched junction bases: 4. CDR1 and CDR2 from the germline V gene are SGHTA and FQGNSA. The CDR3 has 15 residues. CDR3 amino acids: CASSYLAGGINIQYF. CDR3 nucleotides: TGTGCCAGCAGCTATCTAGCGGGAGGGATAAACATTCAGTACTTC.

V is TRBV5-4 and J is TRBJ2-1; D unresolved. Looked up from germline, CDR1 is SGHNT and CDR2 is YYREEE (reference sequence). V was clipped by 1 base and J by 0 bases, with 14 bases between them. The CDR3 spans 17 residues. The CDR3 DNA follows: TGTGCCAGCAGCTTGTTTTACGCGGTCAGCTCCTACAATGAGCAGTTCTTC. Protein: CASSLFYAVSSYNEQFF. The complete variable domain, with remaining parts taken from reference TRBV5-4 and TRBJ2-1, reads ETGVTQSPTHLIKTRGQQVTLRCSSQSGHNTVSWYQQALGQGPQFIFQYYREEENGRGNFPPRFSGLQFPNYSSELNVNALELDDSALYLCASSLFYAVSSYNEQFFGPGTRLTVL.